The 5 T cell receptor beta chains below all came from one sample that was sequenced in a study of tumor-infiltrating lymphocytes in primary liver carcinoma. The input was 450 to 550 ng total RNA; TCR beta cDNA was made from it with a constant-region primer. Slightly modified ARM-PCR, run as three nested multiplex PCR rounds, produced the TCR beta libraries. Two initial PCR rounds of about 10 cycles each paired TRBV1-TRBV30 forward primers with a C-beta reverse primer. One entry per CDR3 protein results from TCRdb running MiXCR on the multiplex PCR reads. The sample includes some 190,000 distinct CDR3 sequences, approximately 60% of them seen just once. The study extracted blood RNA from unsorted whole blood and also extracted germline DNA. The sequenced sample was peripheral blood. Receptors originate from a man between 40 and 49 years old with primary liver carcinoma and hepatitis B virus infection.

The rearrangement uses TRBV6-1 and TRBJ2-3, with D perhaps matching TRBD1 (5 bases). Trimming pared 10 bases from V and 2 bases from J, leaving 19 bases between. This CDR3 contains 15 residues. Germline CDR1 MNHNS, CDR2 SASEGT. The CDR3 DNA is TGTGCCAAGTTTGATTACGCGGACACCACAGATACGCAGTATTTT. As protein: CAKFDYADTTDTQYF.

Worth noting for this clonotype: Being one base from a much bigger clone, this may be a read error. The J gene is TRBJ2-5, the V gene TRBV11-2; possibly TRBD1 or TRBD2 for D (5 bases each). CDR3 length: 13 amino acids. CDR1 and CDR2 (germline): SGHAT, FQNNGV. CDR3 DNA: TGTGTCAGCAGACGATCAGGGACGGAGACCCAGTACTTC. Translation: CVSRRSGTETQYF. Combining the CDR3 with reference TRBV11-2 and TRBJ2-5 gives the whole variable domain EAGVAQSPRYKIIEKRQSVAFWCNPISGHATLYWYQQILGQGPKLLIQFQNNGVVDDSQLPKDRFSAERLKGVDSTLKIQPAKLEDSAVYLCVSRRSGTETQYFGPGTRLLVL.

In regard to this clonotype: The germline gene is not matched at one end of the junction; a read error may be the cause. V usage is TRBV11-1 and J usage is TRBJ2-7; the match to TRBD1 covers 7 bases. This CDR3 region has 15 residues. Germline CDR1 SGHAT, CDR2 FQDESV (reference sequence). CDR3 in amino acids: CASSQTGTVSYKQYF. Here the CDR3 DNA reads TGTGCCAGCAGCCAGACTGGGACAGTCTCCTACAAGCAGTACTTC.

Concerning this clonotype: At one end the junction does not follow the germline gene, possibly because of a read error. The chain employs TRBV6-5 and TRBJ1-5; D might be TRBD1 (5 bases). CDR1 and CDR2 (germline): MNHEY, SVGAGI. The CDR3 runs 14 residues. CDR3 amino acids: CTTGRADSNQSQHF. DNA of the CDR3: TGTACCACGGGACGGGCGGATAGCAATCAGTCCCAGCATTTT.

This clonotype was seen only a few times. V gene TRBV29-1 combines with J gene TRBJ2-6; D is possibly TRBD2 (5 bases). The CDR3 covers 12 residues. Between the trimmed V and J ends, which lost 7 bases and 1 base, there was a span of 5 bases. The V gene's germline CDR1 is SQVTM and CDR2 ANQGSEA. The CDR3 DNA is TGCAGCGCGGGGTCTGGGGCCAACGTCCTGACTTTC. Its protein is CSAGSGANVLTF.